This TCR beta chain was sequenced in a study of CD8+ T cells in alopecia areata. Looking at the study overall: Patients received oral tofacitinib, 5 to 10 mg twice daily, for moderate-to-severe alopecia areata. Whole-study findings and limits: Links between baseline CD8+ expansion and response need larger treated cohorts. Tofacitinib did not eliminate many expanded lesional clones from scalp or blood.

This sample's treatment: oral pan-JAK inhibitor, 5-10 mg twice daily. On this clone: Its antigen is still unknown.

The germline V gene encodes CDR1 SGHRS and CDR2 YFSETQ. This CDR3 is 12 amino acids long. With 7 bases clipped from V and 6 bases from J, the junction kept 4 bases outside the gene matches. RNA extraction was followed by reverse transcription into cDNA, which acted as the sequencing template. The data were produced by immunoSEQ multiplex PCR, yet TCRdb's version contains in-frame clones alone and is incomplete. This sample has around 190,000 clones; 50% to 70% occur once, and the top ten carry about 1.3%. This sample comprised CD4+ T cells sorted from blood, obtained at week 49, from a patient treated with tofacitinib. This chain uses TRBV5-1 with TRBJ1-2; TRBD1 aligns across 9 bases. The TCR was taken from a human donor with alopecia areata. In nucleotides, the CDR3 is TGCGCCAGCGGGCGGACAGGGGATGGCTACACCTTC. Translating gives CASGRTGDGYTF. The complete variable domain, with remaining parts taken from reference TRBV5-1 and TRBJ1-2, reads KAGVTQTPRYLIKTRGQQVTLSCSPISGHRSVSWYQQTPGQGLQFLFEYFSETQRNKGNFPGRFSGRQFSNSRSEMNVSTLELGDSALYLCASGRTGDGYTFGSGTRLTVV.